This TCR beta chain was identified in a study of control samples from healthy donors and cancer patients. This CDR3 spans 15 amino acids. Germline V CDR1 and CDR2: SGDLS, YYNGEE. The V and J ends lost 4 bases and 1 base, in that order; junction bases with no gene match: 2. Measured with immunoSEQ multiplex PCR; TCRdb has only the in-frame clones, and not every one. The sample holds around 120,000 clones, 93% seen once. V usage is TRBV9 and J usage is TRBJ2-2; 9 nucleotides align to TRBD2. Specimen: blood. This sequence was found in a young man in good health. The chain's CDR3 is CASSFSGGNTGELFF. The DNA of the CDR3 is TGTGCCAGCAGCTTTAGCGGGGGGAACACCGGGGAGCTGTTTTTT.